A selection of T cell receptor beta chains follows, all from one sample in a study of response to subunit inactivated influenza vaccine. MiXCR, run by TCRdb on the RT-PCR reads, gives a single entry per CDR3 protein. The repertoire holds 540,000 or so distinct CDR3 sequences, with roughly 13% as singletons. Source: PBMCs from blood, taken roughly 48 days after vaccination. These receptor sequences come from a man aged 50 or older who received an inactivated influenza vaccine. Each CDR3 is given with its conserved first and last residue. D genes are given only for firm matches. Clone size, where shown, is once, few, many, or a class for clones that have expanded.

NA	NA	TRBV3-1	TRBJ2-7	TGTGCCAGCAGCCCCGGACTTACACGCTCCTACGAGCAGTACTTC	CASSPGLTRSYEQYF
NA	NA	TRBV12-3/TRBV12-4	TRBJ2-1	TGTGCCAGCAGAACAGCGTTTAGATACAATGAGCAGTTCTTC	CASRTAFRYNEQFF
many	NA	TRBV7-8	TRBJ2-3	TGTGCCAGCACCTCCTGGGGGCGCGAAGATACGCAGTATTTT	CASTSWGREDTQYF
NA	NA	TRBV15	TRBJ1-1	TGTGCCACCAGCAGCAATCCGGGGGGCACTGAAGCTTTCTTT	CATSSNPGGTEAFF
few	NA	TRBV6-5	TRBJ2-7	TGTGCCAGCAGTTACGCAGGGGCCTCCGCCTACGAGCAGTACTTC	CASSYAGASAYEQYF
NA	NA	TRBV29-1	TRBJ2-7	TGCAGCGTTGAAGATCTTCGGGGTCGTGGCTACGAGCAGTACTTC	CSVEDLRGRGYEQYF
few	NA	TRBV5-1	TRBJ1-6	TGCGCCAGCAGCCTGGGACGGGTTGGTTCACCCCTCCACTTT	CASSLGRVGSPLHF
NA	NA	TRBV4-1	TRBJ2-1	TGCGCCAGCAGCCAAGTAATCCAGAGGGGGACTAACTACAATGAGCAGTTCTTC	CASSQVIQRGTNYNEQFF
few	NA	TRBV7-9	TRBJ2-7	TGTGCCAGCAGCTTACCGGGCAGGCCAACCTACGAGCAGTACTTC	CASSLPGRPTYEQYF
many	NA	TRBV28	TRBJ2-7	TGTGCCAGCAGTTTCACGGGACGCGAGCAGTACTTC	CASSFTGREQYF
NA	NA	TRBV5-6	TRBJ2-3	TGTGCCAGCAGCAAGGGAGAGGGCACAGATACGCAGTATTTT	CASSKGEGTDTQYF
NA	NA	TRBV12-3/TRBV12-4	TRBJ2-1	TGTGCCAGCAGCTGGGGGGCCGGTGAGCAGTTCTTC	CASSWGAGEQFF
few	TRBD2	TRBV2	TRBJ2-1	TGTGCCAGCAGAGCGGGGGGGCTCGATGAGCAGTTCTTC	CASRAGGLDEQFF
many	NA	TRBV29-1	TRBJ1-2	TGCAGCGTTGTCGAGGGCCGAAACTATGGCTACACCTTC	CSVVEGRNYGYTF
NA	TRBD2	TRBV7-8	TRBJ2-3	TGTGCCAGCAGCTTAGCTCCCACTAGCGGTCTAGATACGCAGTATTTT	CASSLAPTSGLDTQYF
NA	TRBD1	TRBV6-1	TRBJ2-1	TGTGCCAGCGGACAGGGTAGGGGGCACTACAATGAGCAGTTCTTC	CASGQGRGHYNEQFF
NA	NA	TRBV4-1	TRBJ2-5	TGCGCCAGCAGCCAAGATGTCTACCGTTCGGAGACCCAGTACTTC	CASSQDVYRSETQYF
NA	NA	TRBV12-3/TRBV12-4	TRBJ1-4	TGTGCCAGCAGTCCACAAAGGGGACTTGGGGAAAAACTGTTTTTT	CASSPQRGLGEKLFF
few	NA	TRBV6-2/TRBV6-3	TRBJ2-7	TGTGCCAGCAGTAACAGGGTCGAGCAGTACTTC	CASSNRVEQYF
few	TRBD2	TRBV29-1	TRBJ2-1	TGCAGCCTTACTAGCGACTCAACCTACAATGAGCAGTTCTTC	CSLTSDSTYNEQFF
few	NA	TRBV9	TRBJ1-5	TGTGCCAGCAGCGTATATGACTCTTCCCAGCCCCAGCATTTT	CASSVYDSSQPQHF